Shown below are 8 T cell receptor beta chains from a single sample sequenced in a study of technical replicates of blood from a few donors. Measured with immunoSEQ multiplex PCR; TCRdb has only the in-frame clones, and not every one. The data show approximately 70,000 clones, 80% to 95% seen once. The sample comprised T cells isolated from PBMCs. Source of these receptors: a human donor in good health.

J is TRBJ2-1 and V is TRBV10-1; 10 bases map to TRBD2. The CDR3 length is 15 residues. Germline CDR1 reads WNHNN; CDR2 reads SYGVQD (reference sequence). The V gene end was trimmed by 6 bases and the J gene end by 10 bases; junction bases not matched to a gene: 12. The CDR3 loop is CASSGGVAGGGEQFF. In DNA form, the CDR3 reads TGCGCCAGCAGCGGAGGCGTAGCGGGAGGAGGGGAGCAGTTCTTC.

CDR3 nucleotide sequence: TGTGCCAGCAGTTTACCTACCCCGGTTGGCACCGGGGAGCTGTTTTTT. It specifies CASSLPTPVGTGELFF. V and J are TRBV28 and TRBJ2-2; D is ambiguous. Trimming took 2 bases from V and 4 from J, leaving 14 bases between them. The CDR3 is 16 residues long. CDR1 MDHEN and CDR2 SYDVKM come from the germline V gene.

This chain uses TRBV19 with TRBJ2-1; TRBD2 agrees at 7 bases. CDR3 length: 15 amino acids. Germline CDR1 and CDR2: LNHDA and SQIVND (reference sequence). The V and J ends lost 6 bases and 4 bases, in that order; junction bases with no gene match: 9. CDR3 sequence: CASSASGGSYNEQFF. CDR3 nucleotides: TGTGCCAGTAGCGCCTCGGGCGGGAGTTACAATGAGCAGTTCTTC.

This sequence joins TRBV6-5 and TRBJ1-5; no clear D gene. Germline lookup yields CDR1 MNHEY and CDR2 SVGAGI. The length of the CDR3 is 14 residues. V lost 4 bases, J lost 6 bases, and 13 bases lay in between. This CDR3 reads CASSFREGSQPQHF. CDR3 in DNA: TGTGCCAGCAGTTTCCGAGAAGGGAGTCAGCCCCAGCATTTT.

About this clone: This sample also contains other DNA sequences that code for the same CDR3. The chain uses TRBV5-1 and TRBJ2-1; 10 bases are a match to TRBD2. CDR3 length equals 15 residues. V gave up 3 bases and J gave up 0 bases; unmatched junction bases: 0. The germline CDR1 and CDR2 sequences are SGHRS and YFSETQ. In DNA, the CDR3 is TGCGCCAGCAGCTCTAGCGGGAGCTCCTACAATGAGCAGTTCTTC. Its translation: CASSSSGSSYNEQFF. Variable domain in full (rest from reference TRBV5-1 and TRBJ2-1): KAGVTQTPRYLIKTRGQQVTLSCSPISGHRSVSWYQQTPGQGLQFLFEYFSETQRNKGNFPGRFSGRQFSNSRSEMNVSTLELGDSALYLCASSSSGSSYNEQFFGPGTRLTVL.

The gene calls are TRBV15 and TRBJ1-4, with TRBD1 matching 11 bases. The CDR3 is made up of 15 amino acids. Trimming at V came to 0 bases and at J to 8 bases, leaving 2 bases not matched to a gene. Germline V CDR1 and CDR2: LNHNV, YYDKDF (reference sequence). The CDR3: CATSREDRGPEKLFF. The CDR3 DNA reads TGTGCCACCAGCAGAGAGGACAGGGGGCCGGAAAAACTGTTTTTT.

The V gene is TRBV5-6, the J gene TRBJ1-1; D not certain. Trimming removed 4 bases from V and 2 bases from J, with 9 bases in between. CDR3 length equals 13 residues. Germline CDR1 is SGHDT and CDR2 is YYEEEE. The CDR3 coding sequence is TGTGCCAGCAGCCCGGGGATCAACACTGAAGCTTTCTTT. Its protein product is CASSPGINTEAFF.

This clone turned up a few times. The rearrangement links TRBV11-2 to TRBJ2-4, with a tentative D call TRBD2 (6 bases). The V gene's germline CDR1 is SGHAT and CDR2 FQNNGV. Trimming left V 4 bases short and J 1 base short, with 20 bases between. CDR3 length: 18 residues. The chain's CDR3 is CASSSIKFGGRAKNIQYF. As DNA, the CDR3 is TGTGCCAGCAGCTCCATAAAGTTCGGGGGTCGGGCCAAAAACATTCAGTACTTC.